This entry lists 24 T cell receptor beta chains sequenced from one sample in a study of blood T cell repertoires in COVID-19. Using immunoSEQ multiplex PCR, the repertoire was profiled, and TCRdb retains in-frame clones only, with some absent. Of approximately 470,000 clones in the sample, about 90% are singletons; the top ten hold 0.7%. The sample taken for sequencing was PBMCs or T cells enriched from blood (not recorded which). The receptors originated from a young woman who had recovered from COVID-19.

This clone occurred once. The V gene is TRBV10-3, the J gene TRBJ2-5; D might be TRBD2 (6 bases). There are 12 residues in the CDR3. V gave up 10 bases and J gave up 1 base, with 10 bases separating them. Germline V gene sequence: CDR1 ENHRY, CDR2 SYGVKD. The DNA of the CDR3 is TGTGCCACCTCGACTAGCCAAGAGACCCAGTACTTC. Translation: CATSTSQETQYF.

The table lists this clone with a count of one. The rearrangement links TRBV12-3 or TRBV12-4 to TRBJ1-1; D possibly corresponds to TRBD1 (5 bases). Trimming left V 0 bases short and J 10 bases short, with 9 bases between. This CDR3 region has 12 residues. CDR3 amino acids: CASSLAQGGAFF. The DNA for the CDR3 is TGTGCCAGCAGTTTAGCGCAGGGTGGAGCTTTCTTT.

V usage is TRBV29-1 and J usage is TRBJ2-2, with 7 positions matching TRBD1. Germline CDR1 and CDR2: SQVTM and ANQGSEA. J was trimmed by 1 base and V by 4 bases; bases with no gene match: 18. The CDR3 length is 19 residues. The CDR3 DNA is TGCAGCGTTGGTGGGACAGAGGAATTTGCAGGAAAGAACACCGGGGAGCTGTTTTTT. This gives the protein CSVGGTEEFAGKNTGELFF.

The genes are TRBV5-6 and TRBJ1-1; maybe TRBD1 (6 bases). The V end was cut by 3 bases, the J end by 5 bases, with 17 bases between. The CDR3 sequence is 15 residues long. Looked up from germline, CDR1 is SGHDT and CDR2 is YYEEEE. This CDR3 reads CASSSYQTGNTEAFF. The CDR3 bases are TGTGCCAGCAGCTCTTACCAGACAGGTAATACTGAAGCTTTCTTT.

The V gene is TRBV5-1, the J gene TRBJ1-4; 7 bases are a match to TRBD1. With 2 bases clipped from V and 7 bases from J, the junction kept 8 bases outside the gene matches. The CDR3 is made up of 15 amino acids. The germline CDR1 and CDR2 sequences are SGHRS and YFSETQ. CDR3 bases: TGCGCCAGCAGCTTTCAACAGGGGAAGAGTGAAAAACTGTTTTTT. Translation gives CASSFQQGKSEKLFF.

The rearrangement links TRBV2 to TRBJ1-4; D unresolved. CDR3 length: 14 amino acids. Germline CDR1 SNHLY, CDR2 FYNNEI. Trimming left V 3 bases short and J 8 bases short, with 13 bases between. The CDR3 region is CASSEGPPGEKLFF. DNA for the CDR3: TGTGCCAGCAGTGAGGGTCCCCCAGGCGAAAAACTGTTTTTT.

The J gene is TRBJ2-1, the V gene TRBV28; TRBD1 matches 9 bases. Trimming cost V 11 bases and J 9 bases; bases outside gene matches: 14. Germline V CDR1 and CDR2: MDHEN, SYDVKM. The CDR3 contains 14 residues. The chain's CDR3 is CAADGGQGGSEQFF. The CDR3 region has the DNA TGTGCCGCTGATGGGGGACAGGGAGGAAGTGAGCAGTTCTTC. Based on the CDR3 plus reference TRBV28 and TRBJ2-1, the full variable domain is DVKVTQSSRYLVKRTGEKVFLECVQDMDHENMFWYRQDPGLGLRLIYFSYDVKMKEKGDIPEGYSVSREKKERFSLILESASTNQTSMYLCAADGGQGGSEQFFGPGTRLTVL.

This chain joins TRBV7-6 and TRBJ2-7; weak D call: TRBD2 (6 bases). Germline CDR1 SGHVS, CDR2 FNYEAQ. This CDR3 has 16 residues. Trimming shortened V by 0 bases and J by 7 bases, and 19 bases separated the two germline ends. CDR3 bases: TGTGCCAGCAGCTTAGCAGGAGGCGGGGCACCTACGGAGCAGTACTTC. Protein sequence: CASSLAGGGAPTEQYF.

The V call is TRBV6-6, the J call TRBJ2-7; D may be TRBD1 (6 bases). The V gene lost 4 bases and the J gene lost 7 bases, with 11 bases spanning the gap. The germline gives CDR1 MNHNY, CDR2 SVGAGI (reference sequence). This CDR3 is 12 amino acids long. The CDR3, as DNA: TGTGCCAGCAGTTCCCTTGGACAGGAGCAGTACTTC. It encodes CASSSLGQEQYF.

V is TRBV6-5 and J is TRBJ1-5; D is ambiguous. The V gene's germline CDR1 is MNHEY and CDR2 SVGAGI. The CDR3 spans 16 residues. Trimming left V 4 bases short and J 1 base short, with 14 bases between. The CDR3 nucleotides read TGTGCCAGCAGTTCTCTGGGAGGGCGGAGCAATCAGCCCCAGCATTTT. It encodes CASSSLGGRSNQPQHF.

The CDR3 reads CASSYSGRSEQYF. The CDR3 region has the DNA TGTGCCAGCAGTTACTCTGGGAGGAGCGAGCAGTACTTC. This chain links TRBV6-5 with TRBJ2-7; perhaps TRBD2 as D (6 bases). Trimming took 0 bases from V and 6 from J, leaving 9 bases between them. Germline V gene data show CDR1 as MNHEY and CDR2 as SVGAGI. The CDR3 has 13 residues.

The chain employs TRBV6-5 and TRBJ1-3; unclear D gene. With 7 bases removed from V and 3 bases from J, the gap between germline ends came to 7 bases. Germline CDR1 MNHEY, CDR2 SVGAGI. This CDR3 comprises 12 residues. The CDR3: CASISYGNTIYF. DNA of the CDR3: TGTGCCAGCATCTCGTATGGAAACACCATATATTTT.

J is TRBJ1-1 and V is TRBV5-6; TRBD1 agrees at 9 bases. Germline CDR1 reads SGHDT; CDR2 reads YYEEEE. This CDR3 is 15 amino acids long. V lost 3 bases to trimming and J lost 1 base; unmatched junction nucleotides: 4. The CDR3 DNA follows: TGTGCCAGCAGCTGGGGGGACAGGGAGAACACTGAAGCTTTCTTT. This translates into CASSWGDRENTEAFF.

The V call is TRBV2, the J call TRBJ1-5; the match to TRBD1 covers 7 bases. V lost 5 bases and J lost 7; bases outside the gene matches: 14. This CDR3 comprises 16 residues. Germline V lookup: CDR1 SNHLY, CDR2 FYNNEI. The CDR3 DNA sequence: TGTGCCAGCAGTCTTAGACAGGGACTCCCAGAGCAGCCCCAGCATTTT. This sequence encodes CASSLRQGLPEQPQHF.

The CDR3 spells CASRPNQGAGTEAFF. The CDR3 nucleotides are TGTGCCAGCAGGCCGAATCAGGGGGCTGGCACTGAAGCTTTCTTT. V usage is TRBV13 and J usage is TRBJ1-1; 8 bases map to TRBD1. Losses at the gene ends were 6 bases for V and 4 bases for J; bases not matched to a gene: 10. The CDR3 consists of 15 residues. In germline, CDR1 is PRHDT, CDR2 FYEKMQ (reference sequence).

The V gene is TRBV28, the J gene TRBJ2-5; D possibly corresponds to TRBD1 (5 bases). CDR3 length: 15 amino acids. Germline loops: CDR1 MDHEN, CDR2 SYDVKM. V lost 2 bases to trimming and J lost 5 bases, with 15 bases between them. The DNA for the CDR3 is TGTGCCAGCAGTTTAAATTCCAGGGAAGGGGAGACCCAGTACTTC. Protein: CASSLNSREGETQYF. Using reference TRBV28 and TRBJ2-5 for the parts outside the CDR3, the full variable domain is DVKVTQSSRYLVKRTGEKVFLECVQDMDHENMFWYRQDPGLGLRLIYFSYDVKMKEKGDIPEGYSVSREKKERFSLILESASTNQTSMYLCASSLNSREGETQYFGPGTRLLVL.

This chain uses TRBV6-5 with TRBJ1-3, with D hard to call. The germline V gene encodes CDR1 MNHEY and CDR2 SVGAGI. Trimming cost V 11 bases and J 4 bases, with 9 bases left between them. The CDR3 loop spans 11 amino acids. This chain's CDR3 is CAVQLGNTIYF. The CDR3 DNA reads TGTGCCGTCCAATTGGGAAACACCATATATTTT.

The chain uses TRBV30 and TRBJ1-3; no firm D call. Germline loops: CDR1 GTSNPN, CDR2 SVGIG (reference sequence). The V and J ends lost 0 bases and 3 bases respectively, with 24 bases between them. The CDR3 is 19 amino acids. The CDR3 sequence is CAWSVRFLSGAIGGNTIYF. The CDR3 DNA reads as TGTGCCTGGAGTGTAAGGTTTTTAAGTGGAGCCATCGGTGGAAACACCATATATTTT.

This chain links TRBV18 with TRBJ2-7, with 8 bases aligning to TRBD1. J lost 0 bases, V lost 0 bases, and 4 bases had no gene match. This CDR3 has 16 residues. Germline V gene sequence: CDR1 KGHSH, CDR2 LQKENI. CDR3 sequence reads: CASSPPPGQVSYEQYF. In DNA, the CDR3 is TGTGCCAGCTCACCACCCCCGGGACAGGTCTCCTACGAGCAGTACTTC. The whole variable domain, remainder taken from reference TRBV18 and TRBJ2-7, is NAGVMQNPRHLVRRRGQEARLRCSPMKGHSHVYWYRQLPEEGLKFMVYLQKENIIDESGMPKERFSAEFPKEGPSILRIQQVVRGDSAAYFCASSPPPGQVSYEQYFGPGTRLTVT.

The chain joins TRBV5-1 to TRBJ2-1; 8 nucleotides line up with TRBD2. The CDR3 contains 17 residues. J was trimmed by 5 bases and V by 1 base; bases with no gene match: 11. Looked up from germline, CDR1 is SGHRS and CDR2 is YFSETQ. CDR3 sequence reads: CASSLRELAASNNEQFF. CDR3 DNA sequence: TGCGCCAGCAGCTTGAGAGAACTAGCGGCAAGTAACAATGAGCAGTTCTTC.

The chain is built from TRBV11-3 and TRBJ1-3, with TRBD1 identical over 9 bases. V shed 1 base and J 7 bases; nucleotides not matched to a gene: 5. The CDR3 is 15 residues long. The germline V gene has CDR1 SGHNT and CDR2 YENEEA. CDR3 DNA sequence: TGTGCCAGCAGCTTAGGGGGACAGGGACGGAACACCATATATTTT. It is translated as CASSLGGQGRNTIYF.

The rearrangement joins TRBV5-4 to TRBJ2-5; 13 bases fit TRBD2. The length of the CDR3 is 17 residues. The trim removed 4 bases at V and 9 bases at J, leaving 15 bases unmatched. Germline V CDR1 and CDR2: SGHNT, YYREEE (reference sequence). Written as DNA, the CDR3 is TGTGCCAGCAGCCAGGGACTAGCGGGGCTCACTTCTGGGGCCCAGTACTTC. Translation gives CASSQGLAGLTSGAQYF.

This CDR3 reads CASRRGSTVTEAFF. CDR3 DNA sequence: TGTGCCAGCAGGCGGGGATCGACGGTCACTGAAGCTTTCTTT. The genes are TRBV6-6 and TRBJ1-1; no clear D gene. The CDR3 has 14 residues. Trimming shortened V by 6 bases and J by 4 bases, and 15 bases separated the two germline ends. The germline CDR1 and CDR2 sequences are MNHNY and SVGAGI (reference sequence).

The chain employs TRBV18 and TRBJ1-5; D not certain. V lost 2 bases to trimming and J lost 0 bases, with 11 bases between them. Looked up from germline, CDR1 is KGHSH and CDR2 is LQKENI. The CDR3 sequence is 16 residues long. CDR3 nucleotide sequence: TGTGCCAGCTCACCAAGTACAGAATATAGCAATCAGCCCCAGCATTTT. Translated: CASSPSTEYSNQPQHF.